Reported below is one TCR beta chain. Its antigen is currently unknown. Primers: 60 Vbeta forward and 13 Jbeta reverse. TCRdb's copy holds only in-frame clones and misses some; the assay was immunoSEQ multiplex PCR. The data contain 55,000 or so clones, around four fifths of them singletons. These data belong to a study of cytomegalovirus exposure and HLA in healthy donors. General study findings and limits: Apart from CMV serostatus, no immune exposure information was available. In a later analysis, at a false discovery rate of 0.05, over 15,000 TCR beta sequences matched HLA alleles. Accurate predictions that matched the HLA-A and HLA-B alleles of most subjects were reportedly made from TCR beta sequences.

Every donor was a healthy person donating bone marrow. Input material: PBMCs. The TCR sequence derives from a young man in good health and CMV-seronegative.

The CDR3 nucleotides are TGTGCCAGCAGCTTAAGCGGGGCGAACACCGGGGAGCTGTTTTTT. Protein: CASSLSGANTGELFF. V and J are TRBV7-6 and TRBJ2-2; 7 positions agree with TRBD2. This CDR3 region has 15 residues. Germline-derived CDR1 and CDR2 are SGHVS and FNYEAQ. V shed 2 bases, J shed 0 bases, and the junction held 0 bases outside the gene matches.